This TCR beta chain was obtained from a study of cytotoxic CD8 clonotypes in ibrutinib-treated CLL. Study-level information: Partial responses totalled approximately 25 and complete responses 2; after median roughly 64 months, approximately 15 remained remitted and roughly twelve progressed.

On this clone itself: Its antigen is not identified.

CDR1 is LGHNA and CDR2 is YSLEER in the germline V gene. The CDR3 consists of 17 residues. Losses at the gene ends were 0 bases for V and 1 base for J; bases not matched to a gene: 6. For TCR beta libraries, about 1.9 micrograms of genomic DNA were obtained from cryopreserved PBMCs. Profiling relied on immunoSEQ multiplex PCR, and the TCRdb table lists in-frame clones only, not all of them. The data contain under 300,000 clones, under 75% of them singletons. General study points: Contraction or stability on treatment characterized the public clonotypes, which were uncommon. Patients with sustained remission and those progressing were sampled at differing times.

The V call is TRBV4-3, the J call TRBJ2-3, with 8 nucleotides matching TRBD2. This clonotype was sampled from a human donor with chronic lymphocytic leukemia. The sequencing here drew on PBMCs, taken after 24 months of ibrutinib treatment. For the CDR3, the DNA is TGCGCCAGCAGCCAAGATCGAGCGGGAGCTGGCACAGATACGCAGTATTTT. Amino acids: CASSQDRAGAGTDTQYF.